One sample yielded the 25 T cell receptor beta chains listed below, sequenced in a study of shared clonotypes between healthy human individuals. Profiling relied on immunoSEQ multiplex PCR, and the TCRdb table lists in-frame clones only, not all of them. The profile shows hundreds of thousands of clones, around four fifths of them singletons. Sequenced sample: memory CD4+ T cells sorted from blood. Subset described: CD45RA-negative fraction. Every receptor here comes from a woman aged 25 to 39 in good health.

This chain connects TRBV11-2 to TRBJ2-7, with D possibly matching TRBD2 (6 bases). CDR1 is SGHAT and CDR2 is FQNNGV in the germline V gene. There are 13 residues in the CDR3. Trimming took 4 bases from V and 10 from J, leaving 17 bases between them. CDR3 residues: CASSSGVGRTQYF. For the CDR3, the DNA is TGTGCCAGCAGCTCGGGGGTTGGACGAACCCAGTACTTC.

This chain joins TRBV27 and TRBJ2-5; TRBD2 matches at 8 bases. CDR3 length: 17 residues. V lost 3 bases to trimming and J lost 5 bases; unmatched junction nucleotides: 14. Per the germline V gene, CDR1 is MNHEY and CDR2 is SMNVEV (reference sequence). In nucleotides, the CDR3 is TGTGCCAGCAGTTTCTCCTATGGAGCGGGAGCCAAGGAGACCCAGTACTTC. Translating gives CASSFSYGAGAKETQYF.

CDR3 loop: CASSPRALQETQYF. For the CDR3, the DNA is TGTGCCAGCTCACCACGAGCGCTCCAAGAGACCCAGTACTTC. J is TRBJ2-5 and V is TRBV18, with D unclear. The germline V gene encodes CDR1 KGHSH and CDR2 LQKENI. Trimming removed 1 base at V and 1 base at J, with 7 bases between. This CDR3 contains 14 residues.

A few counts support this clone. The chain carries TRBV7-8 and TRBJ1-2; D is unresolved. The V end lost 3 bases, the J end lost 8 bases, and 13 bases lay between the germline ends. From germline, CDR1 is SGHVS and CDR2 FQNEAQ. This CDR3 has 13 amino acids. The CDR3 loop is CASSFTDYYGYTF. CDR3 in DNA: TGTGCCAGCAGCTTTACGGACTATTACGGCTACACCTTC.

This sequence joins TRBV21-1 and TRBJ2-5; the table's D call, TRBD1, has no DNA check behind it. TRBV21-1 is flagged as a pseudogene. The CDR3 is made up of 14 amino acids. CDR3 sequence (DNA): TGTGCCAGCAGCAAAGAGGGGGATGGGGAGACCCAGTACTTC. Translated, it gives CASSKEGDGETQYF.

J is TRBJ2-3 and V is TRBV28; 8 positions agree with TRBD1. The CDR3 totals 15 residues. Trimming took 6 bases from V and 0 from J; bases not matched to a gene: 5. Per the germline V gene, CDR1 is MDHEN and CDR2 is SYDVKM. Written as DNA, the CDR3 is TGTGCCAGCAGCCTGGGACAGGCTAGCACAGATACGCAGTATTTT. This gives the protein CASSLGQASTDTQYF.

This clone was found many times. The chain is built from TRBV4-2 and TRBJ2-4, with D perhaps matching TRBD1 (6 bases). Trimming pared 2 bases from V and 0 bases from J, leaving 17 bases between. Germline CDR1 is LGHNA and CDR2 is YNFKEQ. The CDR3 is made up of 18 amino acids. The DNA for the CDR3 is TGTGCCAGCAGCCAAAAACTCGGACAGAGAGAAGCCAAAAACATTCAGTACTTC. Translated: CASSQKLGQREAKNIQYF.

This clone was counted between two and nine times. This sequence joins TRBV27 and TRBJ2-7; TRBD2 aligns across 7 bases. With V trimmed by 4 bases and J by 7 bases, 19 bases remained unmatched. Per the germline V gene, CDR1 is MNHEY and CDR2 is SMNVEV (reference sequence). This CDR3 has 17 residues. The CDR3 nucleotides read TGTGCCAGCAGTTCCCCAGCCCCCGGGGAGGGGCGCAGAGAGCAGTACTTC. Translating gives CASSSPAPGEGRREQYF.

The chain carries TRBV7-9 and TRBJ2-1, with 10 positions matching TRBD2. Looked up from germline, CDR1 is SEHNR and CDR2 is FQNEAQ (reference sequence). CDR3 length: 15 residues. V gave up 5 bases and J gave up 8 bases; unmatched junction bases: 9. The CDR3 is CASSPLAGDIYEQFF. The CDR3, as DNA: TGTGCCAGCAGCCCCCTAGCGGGAGACATCTATGAGCAGTTCTTC.

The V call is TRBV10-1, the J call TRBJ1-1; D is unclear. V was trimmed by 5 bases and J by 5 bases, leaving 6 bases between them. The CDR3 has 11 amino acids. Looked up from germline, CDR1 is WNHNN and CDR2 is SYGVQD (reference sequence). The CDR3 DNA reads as TGCGCCAGCAGTTCCGAGACTGAAGCTTTCTTT. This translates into CASSSETEAFF.

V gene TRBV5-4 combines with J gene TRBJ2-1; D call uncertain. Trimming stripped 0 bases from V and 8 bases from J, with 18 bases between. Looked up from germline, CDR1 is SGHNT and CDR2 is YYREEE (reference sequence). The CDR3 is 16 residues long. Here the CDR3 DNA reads TGTGCCAGCAGCTTGGCCGTACAGTGGGTGGTCTATGAGCAGTTCTTC. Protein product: CASSLAVQWVVYEQFF.

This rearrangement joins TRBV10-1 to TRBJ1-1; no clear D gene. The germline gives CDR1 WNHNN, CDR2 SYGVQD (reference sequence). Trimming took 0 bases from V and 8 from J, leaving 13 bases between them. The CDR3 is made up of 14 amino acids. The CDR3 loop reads CASSESGRREEAFF. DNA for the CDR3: TGCGCCAGCAGTGAGTCGGGGAGGAGAGAAGAAGCTTTCTTT.

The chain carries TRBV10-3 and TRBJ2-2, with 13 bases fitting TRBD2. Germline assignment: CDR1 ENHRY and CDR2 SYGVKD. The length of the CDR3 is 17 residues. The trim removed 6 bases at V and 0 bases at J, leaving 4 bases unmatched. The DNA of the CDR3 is TGTGCCATCAGGGGGACTAGCGGGACCGCGAACACCGGGGAGCTGTTTTTT. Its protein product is CAIRGTSGTANTGELFF.

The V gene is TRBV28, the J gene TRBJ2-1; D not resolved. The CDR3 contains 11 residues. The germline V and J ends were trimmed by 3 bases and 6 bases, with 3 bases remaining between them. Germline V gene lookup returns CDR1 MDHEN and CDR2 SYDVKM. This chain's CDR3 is CASSFFNEQFF. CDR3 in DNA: TGTGCCAGCAGTTTTTTCAATGAGCAGTTCTTC.

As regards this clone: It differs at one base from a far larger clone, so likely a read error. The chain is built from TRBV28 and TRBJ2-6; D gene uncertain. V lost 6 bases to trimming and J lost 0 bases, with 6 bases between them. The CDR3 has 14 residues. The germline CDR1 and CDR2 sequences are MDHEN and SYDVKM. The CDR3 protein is CASSRISGANVLTF. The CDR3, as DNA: TGTGCCAGCAGCCGAATCTCTGGGGCCAACGTCCTGACTTTC.

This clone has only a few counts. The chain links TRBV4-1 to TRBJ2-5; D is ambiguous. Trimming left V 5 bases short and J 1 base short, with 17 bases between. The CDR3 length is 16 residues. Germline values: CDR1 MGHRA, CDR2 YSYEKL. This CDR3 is CASSKSPADTQETQYF. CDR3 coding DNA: TGCGCCAGCAGCAAAAGCCCTGCTGACACCCAAGAGACCCAGTACTTC.

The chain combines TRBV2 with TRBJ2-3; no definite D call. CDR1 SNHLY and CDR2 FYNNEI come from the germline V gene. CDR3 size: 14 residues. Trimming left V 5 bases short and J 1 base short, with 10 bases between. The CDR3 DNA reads TGTGCCAGCAGTAAACAGACCCGCACAGATACGCAGTATTTT. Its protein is CASSKQTRTDTQYF. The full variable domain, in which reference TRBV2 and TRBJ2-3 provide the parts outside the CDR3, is EPEVTQTPSHQVTQMGQEVILRCVPISNHLYFYWYRQILGQKVEFLVSFYNNEISEKSEIFDDQFSVERPDGSNFTLKIRSTKLEDSAMYFCASSKQTRTDTQYFGPGTRLTVL.

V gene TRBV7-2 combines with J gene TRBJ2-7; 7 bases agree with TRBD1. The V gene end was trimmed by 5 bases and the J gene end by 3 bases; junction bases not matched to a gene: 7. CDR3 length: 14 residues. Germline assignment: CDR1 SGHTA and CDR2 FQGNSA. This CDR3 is CASSPSWTGYEQYF. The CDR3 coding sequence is TGTGCCAGCAGCCCATCATGGACAGGCTACGAGCAGTACTTC.

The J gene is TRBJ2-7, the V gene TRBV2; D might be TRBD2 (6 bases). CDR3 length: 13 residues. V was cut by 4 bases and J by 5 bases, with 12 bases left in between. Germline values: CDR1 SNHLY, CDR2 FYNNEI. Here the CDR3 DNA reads TGTGCCAGCAGTGTTTGGCCGGGAGACGAGCAGTACTTC. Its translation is CASSVWPGDEQYF.

The CDR3 sequence is CASSLTLRTAAYNEQFF. As DNA, the CDR3 is TGCGCCAGCAGCTTGACCCTTAGGACAGCTGCCTACAATGAGCAGTTCTTC. The chain couples TRBV5-1 to TRBJ2-1; possibly TRBD1 for D (6 bases). The CDR3 length is 17 residues. V lost 1 base, J lost 2 bases, and 16 bases lay in between. Germline CDR1 reads SGHRS; CDR2 reads YFSETQ.

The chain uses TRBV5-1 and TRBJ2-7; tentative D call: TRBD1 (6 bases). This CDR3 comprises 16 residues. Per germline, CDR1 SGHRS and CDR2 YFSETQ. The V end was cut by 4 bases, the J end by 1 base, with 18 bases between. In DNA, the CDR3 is TGCGCCAGCAGCACAGGGTCAGGGGCTAGATCCTACGAGCAGTACTTC. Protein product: CASSTGSGARSYEQYF.

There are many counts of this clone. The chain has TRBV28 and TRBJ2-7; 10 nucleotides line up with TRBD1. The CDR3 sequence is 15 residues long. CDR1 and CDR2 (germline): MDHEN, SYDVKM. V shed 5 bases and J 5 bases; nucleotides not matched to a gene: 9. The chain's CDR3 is CASSIAGTGDHEQYF. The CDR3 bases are TGTGCCAGCAGTATAGCCGGGACAGGGGACCACGAGCAGTACTTC. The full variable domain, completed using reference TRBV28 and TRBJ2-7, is DVKVTQSSRYLVKRTGEKVFLECVQDMDHENMFWYRQDPGLGLRLIYFSYDVKMKEKGDIPEGYSVSREKKERFSLILESASTNQTSMYLCASSIAGTGDHEQYFGPGTRLTVT.

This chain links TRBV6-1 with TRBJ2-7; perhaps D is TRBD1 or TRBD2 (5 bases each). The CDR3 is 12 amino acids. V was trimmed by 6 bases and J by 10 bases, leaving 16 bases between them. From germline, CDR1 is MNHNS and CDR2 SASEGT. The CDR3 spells CASRGDRARQYF. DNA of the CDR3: TGTGCCAGCAGAGGGGACCGGGCGCGACAGTACTTC.

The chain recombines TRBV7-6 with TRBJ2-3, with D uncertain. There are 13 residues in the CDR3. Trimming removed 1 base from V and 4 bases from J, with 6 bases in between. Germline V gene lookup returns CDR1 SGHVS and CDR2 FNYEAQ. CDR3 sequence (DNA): TGTGCCAGCAGCTTAGTTAGGGCAGATACGCAGTATTTT. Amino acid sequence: CASSLVRADTQYF. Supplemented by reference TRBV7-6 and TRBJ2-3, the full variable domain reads GAGVSQSPRYKVTKRGQDVALRCDPISGHVSLYWYRQALGQGPEFLTYFNYEAQQDKSGLPNDRFSAERPEGSISTLTIQRTEQRDSAMYRCASSLVRADTQYFGPGTRLTVL.

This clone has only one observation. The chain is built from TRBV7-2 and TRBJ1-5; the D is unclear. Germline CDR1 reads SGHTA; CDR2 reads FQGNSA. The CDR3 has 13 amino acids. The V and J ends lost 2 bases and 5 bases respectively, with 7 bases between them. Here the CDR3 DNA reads TGTGCCAGCAGCTTAACGGACGATCAGCCCCAGCATTTT. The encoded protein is CASSLTDDQPQHF.